This T cell receptor beta chain is drawn from a study of OX40 agonist ivuxolimab in advanced cancers. Study-wide background: The dose-escalation cohort had hepatocellular carcinoma, melanoma, renal cell or head and neck cancer. Regarding the study as a whole: It was not determined which antigens were specifically recognized by the peripheral T cells that had undergone clonal expansion.

Sampling of blood occurred at baseline, cycle 4 day 1, and cycle 7 day 1. As for this clone: What it recognizes is unknown.

Trimming removed 2 bases at V and 7 bases at J, with 14 bases between. Germline loops: CDR1 KGHSH, CDR2 LQKENI. The CDR3 consists of 15 residues. Profiling relied on immunoSEQ multiplex PCR, and the TCRdb table lists in-frame clones only, not all of them. The sample consists of about 29,000 clones, about nine tenths of them appearing once. The chain has TRBV18 and TRBJ1-4; tentatively, D is TRBD1 (5 bases). The sequence derives from an adult with an advanced solid tumor such as melanoma, head and neck, liver or kidney cancer. Sequencing was performed on CD4+ or CD8+ T cells sorted from blood, taken in a trial of the OX40 agonist ivuxolimab. This CDR3 is CASSPSQGGTEKLFF. The DNA of the CDR3 is TGTGCCAGCTCACCATCCCAGGGCGGGACTGAAAAACTGTTTTTT.